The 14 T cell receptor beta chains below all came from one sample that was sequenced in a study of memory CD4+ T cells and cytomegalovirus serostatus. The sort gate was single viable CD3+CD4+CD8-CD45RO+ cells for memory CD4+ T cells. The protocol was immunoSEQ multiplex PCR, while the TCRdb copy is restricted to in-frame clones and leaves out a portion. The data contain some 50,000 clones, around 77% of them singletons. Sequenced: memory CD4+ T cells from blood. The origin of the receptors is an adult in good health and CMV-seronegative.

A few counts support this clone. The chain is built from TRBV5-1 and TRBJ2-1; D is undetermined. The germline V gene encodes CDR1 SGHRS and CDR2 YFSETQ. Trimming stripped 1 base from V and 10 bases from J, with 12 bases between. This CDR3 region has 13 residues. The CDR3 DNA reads TGCGCCAGCAGCTTGCCTGGGTGGCGAGAGCAGTTCTTC. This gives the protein CASSLPGWREQFF.

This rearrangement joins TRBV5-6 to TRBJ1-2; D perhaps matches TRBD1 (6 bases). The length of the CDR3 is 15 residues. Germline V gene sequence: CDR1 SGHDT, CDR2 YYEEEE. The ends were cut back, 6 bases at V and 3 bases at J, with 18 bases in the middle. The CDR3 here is CASTYWGASDYGYTF. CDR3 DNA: TGTGCCAGCACCTACTGGGGGGCCTCTGACTATGGCTACACCTTC. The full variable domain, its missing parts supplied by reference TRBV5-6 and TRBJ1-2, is DAGVTQSPTHLIKTRGQQVTLRCSPKSGHDTVSWYQQALGQGPQFIFQYYEEEERQRGNFPDRFSGHQFPNYSSELNVNALLLGDSALYLCASTYWGASDYGYTFGSGTRLTVV.

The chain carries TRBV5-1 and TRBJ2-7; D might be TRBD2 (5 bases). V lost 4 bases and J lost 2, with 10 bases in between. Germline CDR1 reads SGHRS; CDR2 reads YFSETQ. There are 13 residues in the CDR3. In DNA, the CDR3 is TGCGCCAGCAGCCCCGAGGGAACCTACGAGCAGTACTTC. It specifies CASSPEGTYEQYF.

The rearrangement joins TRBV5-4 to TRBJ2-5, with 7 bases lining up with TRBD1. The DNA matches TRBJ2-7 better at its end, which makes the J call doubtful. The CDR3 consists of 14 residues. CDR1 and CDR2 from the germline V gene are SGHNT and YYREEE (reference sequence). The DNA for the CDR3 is TGTGCCAGCAGCTCAGCGACAGGGATAGGCGAGCAGTACTTC. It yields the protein CASSSATGIGEQYF.

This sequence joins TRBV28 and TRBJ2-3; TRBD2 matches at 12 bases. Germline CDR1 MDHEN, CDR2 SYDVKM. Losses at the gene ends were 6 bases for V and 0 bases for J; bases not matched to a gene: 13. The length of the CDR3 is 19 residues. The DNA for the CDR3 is TGTGCCAGCAGCTCGACCTTTAAGACTAGCGGGAGTAGCACAGATACGCAGTATTTT. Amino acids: CASSSTFKTSGSSTDTQYF. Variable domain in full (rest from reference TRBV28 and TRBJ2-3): DVKVTQSSRYLVKRTGEKVFLECVQDMDHENMFWYRQDPGLGLRLIYFSYDVKMKEKGDIPEGYSVSREKKERFSLILESASTNQTSMYLCASSSTFKTSGSSTDTQYFGPGTRLTVL.

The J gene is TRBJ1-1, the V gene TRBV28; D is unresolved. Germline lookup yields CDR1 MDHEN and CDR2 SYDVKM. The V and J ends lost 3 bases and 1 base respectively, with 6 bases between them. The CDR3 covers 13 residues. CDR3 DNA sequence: TGTGCCAGCAGTTTGGTGGCGAACACTGAAGCTTTCTTT. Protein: CASSLVANTEAFF.

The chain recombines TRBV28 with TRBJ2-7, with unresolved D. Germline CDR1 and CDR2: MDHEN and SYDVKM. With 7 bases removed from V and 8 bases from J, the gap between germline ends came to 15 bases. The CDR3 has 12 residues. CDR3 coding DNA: TGTGCCAGCATAGGAAACCAAGGGAAGCAGTACTTC. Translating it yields CASIGNQGKQYF.

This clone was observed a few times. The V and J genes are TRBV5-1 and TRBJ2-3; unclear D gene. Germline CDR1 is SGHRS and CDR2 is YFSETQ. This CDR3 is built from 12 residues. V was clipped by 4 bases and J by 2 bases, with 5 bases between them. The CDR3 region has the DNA TGCGCCAGCAGCAGTACCACAGATACGCAGTATTTT. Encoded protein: CASSSTTDTQYF.

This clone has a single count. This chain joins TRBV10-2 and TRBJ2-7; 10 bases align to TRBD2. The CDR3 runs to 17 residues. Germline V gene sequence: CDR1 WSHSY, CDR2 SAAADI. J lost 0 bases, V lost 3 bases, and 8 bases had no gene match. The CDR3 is CASSEIALAGVSYEQYF. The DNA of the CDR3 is TGCGCCAGCAGTGAAATTGCCCTAGCGGGAGTCTCCTACGAGCAGTACTTC.

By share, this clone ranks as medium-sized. The CDR3 is CASSLGRKSYEQYF. Written as DNA, the CDR3 is TGTGCCAGCAGTTTGGGACGGAAATCCTACGAGCAGTACTTC. J is TRBJ2-7 and V is TRBV27; D is possibly TRBD1 or TRBD2 (5 bases each). The CDR3 length is 14 residues. The germline V and J ends were trimmed by 3 bases and 1 base, with 10 bases remaining between them. Per germline, CDR1 MNHEY and CDR2 SMNVEV (reference sequence).

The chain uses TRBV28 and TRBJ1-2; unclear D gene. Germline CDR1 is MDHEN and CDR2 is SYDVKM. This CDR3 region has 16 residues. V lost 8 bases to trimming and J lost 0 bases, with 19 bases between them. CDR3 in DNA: TGTGCCAGCCTAGCTGAATCGGGGAGACCTAACTATGGCTACACCTTC. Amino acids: CASLAESGRPNYGYTF.

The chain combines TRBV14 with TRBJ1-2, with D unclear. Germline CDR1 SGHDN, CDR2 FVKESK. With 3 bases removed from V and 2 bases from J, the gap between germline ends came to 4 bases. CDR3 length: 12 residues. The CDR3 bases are TGTGCCAGCAGCCAGAGCAACTATGGCTACACCTTC. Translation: CASSQSNYGYTF. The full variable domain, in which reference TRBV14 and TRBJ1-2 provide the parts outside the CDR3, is EAGVTQFPSHSVIEKGQTVTLRCDPISGHDNLYWYRRVMGKEIKFLLHFVKESKQDESGMPNNRFLAERTGGTYSTLKVQPAELEDSGVYFCASSQSNYGYTFGSGTRLTVV.

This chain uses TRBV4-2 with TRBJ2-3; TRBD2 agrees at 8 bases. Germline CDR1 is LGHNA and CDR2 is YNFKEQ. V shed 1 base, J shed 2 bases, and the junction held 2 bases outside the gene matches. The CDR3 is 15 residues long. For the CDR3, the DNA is TGTGCCAGCAGCCAAGGAGCGGGGGACACAGATACGCAGTATTTT. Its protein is CASSQGAGDTDTQYF.

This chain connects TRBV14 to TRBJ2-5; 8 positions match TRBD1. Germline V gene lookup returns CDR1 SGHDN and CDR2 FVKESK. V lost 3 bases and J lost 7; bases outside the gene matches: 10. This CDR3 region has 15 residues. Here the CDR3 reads CASSQARQGLGTQYF. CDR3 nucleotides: TGTGCCAGCAGCCAGGCCCGACAGGGGTTAGGGACCCAGTACTTC.